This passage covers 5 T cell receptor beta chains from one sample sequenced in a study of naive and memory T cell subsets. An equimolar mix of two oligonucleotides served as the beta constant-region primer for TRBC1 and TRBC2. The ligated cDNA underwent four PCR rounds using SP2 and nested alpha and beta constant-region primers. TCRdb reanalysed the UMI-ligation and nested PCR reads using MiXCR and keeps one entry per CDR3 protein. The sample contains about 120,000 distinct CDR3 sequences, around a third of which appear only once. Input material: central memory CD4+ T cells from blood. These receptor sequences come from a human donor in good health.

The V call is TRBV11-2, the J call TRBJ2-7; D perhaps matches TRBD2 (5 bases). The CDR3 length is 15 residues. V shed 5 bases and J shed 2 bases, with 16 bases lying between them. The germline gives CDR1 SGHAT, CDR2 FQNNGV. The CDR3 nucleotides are TGTGCCAGCAGCACCCGGGGTAGCGCAACCTACGAGCAGTACTTC. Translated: CASSTRGSATYEQYF.

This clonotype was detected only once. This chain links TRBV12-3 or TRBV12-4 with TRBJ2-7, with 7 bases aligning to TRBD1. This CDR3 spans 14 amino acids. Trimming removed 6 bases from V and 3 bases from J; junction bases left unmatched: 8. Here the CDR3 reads CASSPRQGIYEQYF. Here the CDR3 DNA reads TGTGCCAGCAGCCCAAGACAGGGCATCTACGAGCAGTACTTC.

CDR3 sequence reads: CASRNRGRGTDTQYF. CDR3 in DNA: TGTGCCAGTAGAAACAGGGGGCGCGGCACAGATACGCAGTATTTT. The gene calls are TRBV19 and TRBJ2-3, with 9 bases lining up with TRBD1. The V gene's germline CDR1 is LNHDA and CDR2 SQIVND (reference sequence). This CDR3 spans 15 amino acids. V lost 6 bases to trimming and J lost 1 base; unmatched junction nucleotides: 5. Variable domain in full (rest from reference TRBV19 and TRBJ2-3): DGGITQSPKYLFRKEGQNVTLSCEQNLNHDAMYWYRQDPGQGLRLIYYSQIVNDFQKGDIAEGYSVSREKKESFPLTVTSAQKNPTAFYLCASRNRGRGTDTQYFGPGTRLTVL.

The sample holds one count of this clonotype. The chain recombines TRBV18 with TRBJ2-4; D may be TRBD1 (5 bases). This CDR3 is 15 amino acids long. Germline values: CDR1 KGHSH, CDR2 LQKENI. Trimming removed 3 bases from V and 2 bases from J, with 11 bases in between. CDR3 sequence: CASSPTDRSKNIQYF. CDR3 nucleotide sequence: TGTGCCAGCTCACCGACAGACCGATCCAAAAACATTCAGTACTTC.

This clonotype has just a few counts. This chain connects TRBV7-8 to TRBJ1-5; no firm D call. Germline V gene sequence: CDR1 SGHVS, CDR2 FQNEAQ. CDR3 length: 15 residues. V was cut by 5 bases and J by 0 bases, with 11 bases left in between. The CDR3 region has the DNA TGTGCCAGCAGCCCCGTTTCCCGTAGCAATCAGCCCCAGCATTTT. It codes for CASSPVSRSNQPQHF.